Following are 7 T cell receptor beta chains from one sample sequenced in a study of regulatory T cells in long-lasting Graves disease. Time point of the sample: persistent/refractory GD, antithyroid drugs over 5 years with positive TRAb. Construction of the TCR library relied on RNA isolated from PBMCs. Combining iRepertoire HTBI primers with Arm-PCR of CDR3 regions, the authors built TCR beta libraries. Each CDR3 protein is one row after TCRdb ran MiXCR on the multiplex PCR reads. The table lists hundreds of thousands of distinct CDR3 sequences, around 19% of them singletons. The material was peripheral blood mononuclear cells (PBMCs), obtained when the disease was refractory, from a patient treated with antithyroid drugs. The receptor set was obtained from a female donor with Graves disease.

This clonotype was counted at least ten times. This chain connects TRBV29-1 to TRBJ2-2; tentative D call: TRBD1 (6 bases). V was shortened by 7 bases and J by 0 bases, with 21 bases between the two germline ends. Germline V lookup: CDR1 SQVTM, CDR2 ANQGSEA. The CDR3 totals 17 residues. Here the CDR3 DNA reads TGCAGCGCAACAAACCCAGGGGCCGGTCCGAACACCGGGGAGCTGTTTTTT. This gives the protein CSATNPGAGPNTGELFF.

This clonotype was counted only a few times. V gene TRBV28 combines with J gene TRBJ2-6; the D gene is possibly TRBD1 (8 bases). The CDR3 is made up of 18 amino acids. CDR1 MDHEN and CDR2 SYDVKM come from the germline V gene. Trimming pared 2 bases from V and 0 bases from J, leaving 14 bases between. CDR3 protein: CASSLEQGGFSGANVLTF. CDR3 bases: TGTGCCAGCAGTTTAGAACAGGGGGGGTTCTCTGGGGCCAACGTCCTGACTTTC. Based on the CDR3 plus reference TRBV28 and TRBJ2-6, the full variable domain is DVKVTQSSRYLVKRTGEKVFLECVQDMDHENMFWYRQDPGLGLRLIYFSYDVKMKEKGDIPEGYSVSREKKERFSLILESASTNQTSMYLCASSLEQGGFSGANVLTFGAGSRLTVL.

The table lists this clonotype with many counts. The gene calls are TRBV29-1 and TRBJ1-1; D unresolved. The V end lost 5 bases, the J end lost 3 bases, and 10 bases lay between the germline ends. Per germline, CDR1 SQVTM and CDR2 ANQGSEA. The CDR3 contains 12 residues. CDR3 bases: TGCAGCGTTACACGAGGTTACACTGAAGCTTTCTTT. Its translation: CSVTRGYTEAFF.

This clonotype was picked up many times. This chain joins TRBV5-5 and TRBJ1-1, with 7 positions matching TRBD1. The junction had 7 bases not matched to a gene; V was cut back by 3 bases and J by 5 bases. The CDR3 length is 14 residues. Germline CDR1 SGHKS, CDR2 YYEKEE (reference sequence). DNA for the CDR3: TGTGCCAGCAGCTGGGAGGGACAGAGAACTGAAGCTTTCTTT. This sequence encodes CASSWEGQRTEAFF.

This clonotype was counted many times. This sequence joins TRBV9 and TRBJ1-1, with D uncertain. This CDR3 has 13 residues. V was shortened by 5 bases and J by 1 base, with 9 bases between the two germline ends. Germline V gene lookup returns CDR1 SGDLS and CDR2 YYNGEE. CDR3 sequence reads: CASSVRGNTEAFF. CDR3 bases: TGTGCCAGCAGTGTTCGGGGGAACACTGAAGCTTTCTTT.

This clonotype was found a few times. This chain uses TRBV5-1 with TRBJ2-7, with D possibly TRBD2 on 5 matching bases. With 0 bases removed from V and 3 bases from J, the gap between germline ends came to 10 bases. Germline V gives CDR1 SGHRS, CDR2 YFSETQ. The CDR3 is made up of 14 amino acids. DNA for the CDR3: TGCGCCAGCAGCTTGGGGCGGGCCAACTACGAGCAGTACTTC. Amino acids: CASSLGRANYEQYF.

This clonotype was seen at least ten times. The V and J genes are TRBV20-1 and TRBJ2-7; D perhaps matches TRBD2 (6 bases). The CDR3 sequence is 15 residues long. V lost 0 bases, J lost 3 bases, and 15 bases lay in between. The germline gives CDR1 DFQATT, CDR2 SNEGSKA (reference sequence). The CDR3 coding sequence is TGCAGTGCTAGAGATAGGAGGGCAGCGAACTACGAGCAGTACTTC. Amino acids: CSARDRRAANYEQYF.